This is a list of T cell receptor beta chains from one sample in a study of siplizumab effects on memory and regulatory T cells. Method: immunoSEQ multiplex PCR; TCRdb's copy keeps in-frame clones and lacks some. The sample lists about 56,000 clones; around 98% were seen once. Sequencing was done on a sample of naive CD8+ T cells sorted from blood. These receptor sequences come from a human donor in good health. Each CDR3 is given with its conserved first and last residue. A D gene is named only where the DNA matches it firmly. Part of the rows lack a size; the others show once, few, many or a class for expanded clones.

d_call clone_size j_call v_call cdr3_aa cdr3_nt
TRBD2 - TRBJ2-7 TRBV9 CASSASGLAGVAQYF TGTGCCAGCAGCGCCTCGGGACTAGCGGGAGTCGCGCAGTACTTC
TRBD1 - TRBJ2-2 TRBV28 CASSGQRNTGELFF TGTGCCAGCTCGGGACAGCGTAACACCGGGGAGCTGTTTTTT
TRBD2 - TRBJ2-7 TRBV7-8 CASSLGASGSKYYEQYF TGTGCCAGCAGCTTAGGGGCTAGCGGGAGCAAATACTACGAGCAGTACTTC
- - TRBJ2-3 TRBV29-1 CSVDHRDNF TGCAGCGTGGACCACAGGGATAATTTT
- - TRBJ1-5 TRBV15 CATSRGGGYNQPQHF TGTGCCACCAGCAGAGGTGGCGGGTACAATCAGCCCCAGCATTTT
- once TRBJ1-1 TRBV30 CAWSFGGSGEAFF TGTGCCTGGAGTTTTGGGGGATCGGGTGAAGCTTTCTTT
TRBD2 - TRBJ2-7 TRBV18 CASSPGGSSYEQYF TGTGCCAGCTCACCCGGCGGGAGCTCCTACGAGCAGTACTTC
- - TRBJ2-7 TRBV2 CASSLRRSLAYEQYF TGTGCCAGCAGTTTGAGGCGGTCGTTAGCCTACGAGCAGTACTTC
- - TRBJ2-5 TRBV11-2 CASSDIGRETQYF TGTGCCAGCAGCGATATAGGCAGAGAGACCCAGTACTTC
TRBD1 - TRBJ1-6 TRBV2 CASREPGDRVNSPLHF TGTGCCAGCAGAGAACCGGGGGACAGGGTTAATTCACCCCTCCACTTT
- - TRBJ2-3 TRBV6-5 CASIGGRTDTQYF TGTGCCAGCATAGGCGGTCGCACAGATACGCAGTATTTT
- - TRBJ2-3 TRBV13 CASSGKRELTSTDTQYF TGTGCCAGCAGTGGGAAGAGGGAGCTAACTAGCACAGATACGCAGTATTTT
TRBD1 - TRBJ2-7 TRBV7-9 CASSTYRDRQGRSDEQYF TGTGCCAGCAGCACCTATAGGGACAGACAGGGGCGGTCGGACGAGCAGTACTTC
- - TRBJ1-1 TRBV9 CASSQPRVEAFF TGTGCCAGCAGCCAACCAAGGGTAGAAGCTTTCTTT
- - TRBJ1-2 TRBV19 CATSNSYRQTDYGYTF TGTGCCACCTCCAATTCGTACCGACAGACAGACTATGGCTACACCTTC
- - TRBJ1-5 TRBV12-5 CASGLVVGAQPQHF TGTGCTAGTGGTTTGGTAGTAGGGGCTCAGCCCCAGCATTTT
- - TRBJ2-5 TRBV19 CASSIGGTQETQYF TGTGCCAGTAGTATAGGGGGTACCCAAGAGACCCAGTACTTC
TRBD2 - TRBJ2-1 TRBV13 CASSNPRLAGRDEQFF TGTGCCAGCAGCAACCCCCGACTAGCGGGAAGGGATGAGCAGTTCTTC
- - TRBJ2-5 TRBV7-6 CASSLTRQETQYF TGTGCCAGCAGCTTAACTCGACAAGAGACCCAGTACTTC
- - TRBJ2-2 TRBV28 CASSLRFMGQGLFTGELFF TGTGCCAGCAGTTTAAGGTTTATGGGGCAGGGGCTCTTCACCGGGGAGCTGTTTTTT
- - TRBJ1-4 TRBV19 CASSIYPPTTNEKLFF TGTGCCAGTAGTATATACCCCCCGACGACTAATGAAAAACTGTTTTTT
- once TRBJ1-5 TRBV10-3 CAISEDGGTNQPQHF TGTGCCATCAGTGAGGACGGAGGTACCAATCAGCCCCAGCATTTT
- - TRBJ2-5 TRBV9 CASSVGQADQETQYF TGTGCCAGCAGCGTGGGCCAGGCGGACCAAGAGACCCAGTACTTC
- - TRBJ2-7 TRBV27 CASSLTGSSSYEQYF TGTGCCAGCAGTTTGACGGGCTCGTCTTCCTACGAGCAGTACTTC
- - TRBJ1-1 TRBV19 CASGWQNTNTEAFF TGTGCCAGTGGCTGGCAGAATACGAACACTGAAGCTTTCTTT
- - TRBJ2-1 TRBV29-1 CSVDSSGLNEQFF TGCAGCGTTGACTCCTCGGGCCTCAATGAGCAGTTCTTC
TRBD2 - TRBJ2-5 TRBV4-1 CASSLTSGDSGETQYF TGCGCCAGCAGCCTGACTAGCGGGGACTCGGGAGAGACCCAGTACTTC
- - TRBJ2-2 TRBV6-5 CASTHTNTGELFF TGTGCCAGCACCCACACGAACACCGGGGAGCTGTTTTTT
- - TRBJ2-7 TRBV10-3 CAISQNRDNEQYF TGTGCCATCTCGCAAAATCGGGACAACGAGCAGTACTTC
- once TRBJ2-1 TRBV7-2 CASSPREVYNEQFF TGTGCCAGCAGCCCTCGCGAAGTCTACAATGAGCAGTTCTTC
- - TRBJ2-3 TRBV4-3 CASSRREQGWDTQYF TGCGCCAGCAGCCGCAGAGAACAGGGCTGGGATACGCAGTATTTT
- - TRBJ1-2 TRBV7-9 CASSLGERDFNPGYTF TGTGCCAGCAGCTTAGGGGAGCGGGACTTCAACCCTGGCTACACCTTC
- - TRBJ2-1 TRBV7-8 CASSTILDRKHNEQFF TGTGCCAGCAGCACAATCCTCGACAGGAAACACAATGAGCAGTTCTTC
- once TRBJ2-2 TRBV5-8 CASSFGTRNTGELFF TGTGCCAGCAGCTTTGGGACCAGAAACACCGGGGAGCTGTTTTTT
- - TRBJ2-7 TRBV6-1 CASSELDEQYF TGTGCCAGCAGTGAACTCGACGAGCAGTACTTC
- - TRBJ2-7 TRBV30 CAWSGSYEQYF TGTGCCTGGAGTGGCTCCTACGAGCAGTACTTC
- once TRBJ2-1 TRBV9 CASSVVGRGEQFF TGTGCCAGCAGCGTAGTGGGTAGGGGTGAGCAGTTCTTC
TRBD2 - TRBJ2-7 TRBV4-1 CASSQDRGSTYEQYF TGCGCCAGCAGCCAAGATCGCGGGAGTACCTACGAGCAGTACTTC
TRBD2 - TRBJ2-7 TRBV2 CASSKGTSGTNEQYF TGTGCCAGCAGTAAGGGGACTAGCGGGACGAACGAGCAGTACTTC
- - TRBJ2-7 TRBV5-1 CASSYRTGGTYEQYF TGCGCCAGCAGCTACCGGACAGGCGGGACCTACGAGCAGTACTTC
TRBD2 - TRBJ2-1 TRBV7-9 CASSIGTNYNEQFF TGTGCCAGCAGCATCGGGACTAATTACAATGAGCAGTTCTTC
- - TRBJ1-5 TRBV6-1 CASSHGPSNQPQHF TGTGCCAGCAGCCACGGACCCAGCAATCAGCCCCAGCATTTT
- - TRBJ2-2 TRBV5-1 CASSPNTGELFF TGCGCCAGCAGCCCGAACACCGGGGAGCTGTTTTTT
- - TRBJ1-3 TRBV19 CASSISGDGRNTIYF TGTGCCAGTAGTATTTCGGGCGACGGGAGGAACACCATATATTTT
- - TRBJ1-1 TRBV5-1 CASSLESGYTEAFF TGCGCCAGCAGCTTGGAATCAGGGTACACTGAAGCTTTCTTT
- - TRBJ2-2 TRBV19 CASSLTGYTGELFF TGTGCCAGTAGTTTGACTGGGTACACCGGGGAGCTGTTTTTT
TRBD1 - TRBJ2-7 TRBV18 CASSLTDRVNPYEQYF TGTGCCAGCTCACTTACCGACAGGGTTAACCCCTACGAGCAGTACTTC
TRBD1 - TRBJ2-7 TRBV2 CASSDRAQGAFDEQYF TGTGCCAGCAGTGACCGGGCCCAGGGGGCTTTCGACGAGCAGTACTTC
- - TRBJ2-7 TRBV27 CASRPGLPYEQYF TGTGCCAGCAGGCCGGGGCTCCCCTACGAGCAGTACTTC
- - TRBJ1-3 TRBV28 CASSLSRAGNTIYF TGTGCCAGCAGTTTATCCAGGGCCGGAAACACCATATATTTT
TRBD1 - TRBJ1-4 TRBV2 CASSEYRDRNEKLFF TGTGCCAGCAGTGAATACCGGGACAGGAATGAAAAACTGTTTTTT
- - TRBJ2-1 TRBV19 CASSTTTYNEQFF TGTGCCAGTAGTACGACAACCTACAATGAGCAGTTCTTC
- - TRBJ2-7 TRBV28 CASSLVEPSYEQYF TGTGCCAGCAGTTTAGTAGAGCCGTCCTACGAGCAGTACTTC
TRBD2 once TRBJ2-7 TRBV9 CASSDLAGDLGEQYF TGTGCCAGCAGCGATCTAGCGGGAGATTTGGGGGAGCAGTACTTC
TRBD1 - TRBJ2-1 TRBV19 CASSNLPGQGTPGQFF TGTGCCAGTAGTAATTTACCGGGACAGGGGACCCCGGGGCAGTTCTTC